The clone carrying this T cell receptor (beta chain) has just a few counts. This sample is part of a study of beta chain features in type 1 diabetes. The CDR3 is 12 residues long. Germline loops: CDR1 SGHTA, CDR2 FQGNSA. V was clipped by 4 bases and J by 3 bases, with 7 bases between them. The investigators reverse transcribed all of the isolated RNA, so they sequenced expressed TCRB transcripts. Sequencing used immunoSEQ multiplex PCR; TCRdb keeps in-frame clones, though not all of them. This repertoire shows approximately 340,000 clones, around 16% found once; its top ten account for under 0.02%. The sequenced material came from naive CD4+ T cells from blood. The V call is TRBV7-2, the J call TRBJ2-7; D is ambiguous. The clonotype was recovered from a woman under 30 in good health. CDR3 bases: TGTGCCAGCAGCTCGCACATCTACGAGCAGTACTTC. Its protein product is CASSSHIYEQYF. The full variable domain, rest sourced from reference TRBV7-2 and TRBJ2-7, is GAGVSQSPSNKVTEKGKDVELRCDPISGHTALYWYRQSLGQGLEFLIYFQGNSAPDKSGLPSDRFSAERTGGSVSTLTIQRTQQEDSAVYLCASSSHIYEQYFGPGTRLTVT.